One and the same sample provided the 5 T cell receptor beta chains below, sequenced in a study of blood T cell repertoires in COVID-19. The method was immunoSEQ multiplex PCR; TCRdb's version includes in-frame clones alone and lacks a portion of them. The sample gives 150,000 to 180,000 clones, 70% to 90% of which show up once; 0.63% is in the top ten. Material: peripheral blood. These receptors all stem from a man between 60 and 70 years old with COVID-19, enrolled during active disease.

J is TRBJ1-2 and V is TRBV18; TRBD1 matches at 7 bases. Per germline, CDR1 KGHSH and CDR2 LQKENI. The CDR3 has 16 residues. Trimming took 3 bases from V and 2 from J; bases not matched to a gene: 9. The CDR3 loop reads CASSPIIDRVNYGYTF. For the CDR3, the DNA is TGTGCCAGCTCACCCATTATAGACAGGGTCAACTATGGCTACACCTTC. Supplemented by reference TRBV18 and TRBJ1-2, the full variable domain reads NAGVMQNPRHLVRRRGQEARLRCSPMKGHSHVYWYRQLPEEGLKFMVYLQKENIIDESGMPKERFSAEFPKEGPSILRIQQVVRGDSAAYFCASSPIIDRVNYGYTFGSGTRLTVV.

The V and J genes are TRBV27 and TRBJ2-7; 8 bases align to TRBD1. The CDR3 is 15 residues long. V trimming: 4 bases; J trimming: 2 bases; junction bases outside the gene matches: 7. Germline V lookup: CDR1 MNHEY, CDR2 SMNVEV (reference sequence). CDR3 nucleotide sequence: TGTGCCAGCAGTTCGTCGGGACAGGCGCCCTACGAGCAGTACTTC. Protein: CASSSSGQAPYEQYF.

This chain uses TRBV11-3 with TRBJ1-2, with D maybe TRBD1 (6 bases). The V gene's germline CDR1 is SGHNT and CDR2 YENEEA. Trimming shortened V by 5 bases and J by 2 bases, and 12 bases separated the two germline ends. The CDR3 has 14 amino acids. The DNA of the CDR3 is TGTGCCAGCAGCCCAGAGACAGGAAACTATGGCTACACCTTC. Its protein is CASSPETGNYGYTF. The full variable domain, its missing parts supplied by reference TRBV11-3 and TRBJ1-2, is EAGVVQSPRYKIIEKKQPVAFWCNPISGHNTLYWYLQNLGQGPELLIRYENEEAVDDSQLPKDRFSAERLKGVDSTLKIQPAELGDSAVYLCASSPETGNYGYTFGSGTRLTVV.

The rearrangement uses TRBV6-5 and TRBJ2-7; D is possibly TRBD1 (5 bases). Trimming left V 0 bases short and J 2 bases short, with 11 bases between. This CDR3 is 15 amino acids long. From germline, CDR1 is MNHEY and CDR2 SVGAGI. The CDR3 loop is CASSYSAGKTYEQYF. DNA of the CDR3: TGTGCCAGCAGTTACTCGGCAGGGAAAACCTACGAGCAGTACTTC.

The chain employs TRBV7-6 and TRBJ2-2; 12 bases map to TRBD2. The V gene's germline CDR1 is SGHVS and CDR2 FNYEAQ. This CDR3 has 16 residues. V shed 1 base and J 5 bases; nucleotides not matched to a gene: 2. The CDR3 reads CASSLVLAGGTGELFF. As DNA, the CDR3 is TGTGCCAGCAGCTTAGTACTAGCGGGAGGTACCGGGGAGCTGTTTTTT. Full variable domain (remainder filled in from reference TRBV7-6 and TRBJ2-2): GAGVSQSPRYKVTKRGQDVALRCDPISGHVSLYWYRQALGQGPEFLTYFNYEAQQDKSGLPNDRFSAERPEGSISTLTIQRTEQRDSAMYRCASSLVLAGGTGELFFGEGSRLTVL.